The 17 T cell receptor beta chains below come from one sample, sequenced in a study of blood T cell repertoires in COVID-19. TCRdb's copy holds only in-frame clones and misses some; the assay was immunoSEQ multiplex PCR. The table records 17,000 or so clones, around 82% of them present only once. The sample consisted of peripheral blood. These receptors were obtained from a man in his 60s with active or convalescent COVID-19.

Only one count was recorded for this clone. V and J are TRBV2 and TRBJ2-3; D may be TRBD2 (5 bases). Germline V gene lookup returns CDR1 SNHLY and CDR2 FYNNEI. The CDR3 length is 10 residues. As DNA, the CDR3 is TGTGCGACCAGTGCGGGTACGCAGTATTTT. It yields the protein CATSAGTQYF.

The V and J genes are TRBV4-1 and TRBJ2-3, with D possibly TRBD1 on 6 matching bases. CDR3 length: 15 amino acids. Trimming shortened V by 0 bases and J by 1 base, and 8 bases separated the two germline ends. Germline-derived CDR1 and CDR2 are MGHRA and YSYEKL. For the CDR3, the DNA is TGCGCCAGCAGCCAAGAGACAGGAGGCACAGATACGCAGTATTTT. Protein: CASSQETGGTDTQYF.

The V and J genes are TRBV5-4 and TRBJ2-6; D unresolved. Germline lookup yields CDR1 SGHNT and CDR2 YYREEE (reference sequence). Trimming shortened V by 4 bases and J by 1 base, and 6 bases separated the two germline ends. The CDR3 loop spans 14 amino acids. The chain's CDR3 is CASSPMSGANVLTF. CDR3 sequence (DNA): TGTGCCAGCAGCCCCATGTCTGGGGCCAACGTCCTGACTTTC.

This chain joins TRBV5-1 and TRBJ2-2; D ambiguous. CDR3 length equals 15 residues. V was shortened by 3 bases and J by 0 bases, with 9 bases between the two germline ends. Germline V gene lookup returns CDR1 SGHRS and CDR2 YFSETQ. The CDR3 here is CASSSEATNTGELFF. The CDR3 nucleotides read TGCGCCAGCAGCTCCGAAGCGACGAACACCGGGGAGCTGTTTTTT.

This rearrangement joins TRBV9 to TRBJ2-3, with TRBD2 matching 9 bases. CDR3 length: 17 residues. With V trimmed by 2 bases and J by 2 bases, 9 bases remained unmatched. Germline V gives CDR1 SGDLS, CDR2 YYNGEE. The DNA of the CDR3 is TGTGCCAGCAGCGTCACAAGCGGGGGGACCTCCACAGATACGCAGTATTTT. It translates to CASSVTSGGTSTDTQYF.

The gene calls are TRBV7-7 and TRBJ2-5; 8 nucleotides align to TRBD2. J lost 5 bases, V lost 6 bases, and 5 bases had no gene match. There are 13 residues in the CDR3. Germline lookup yields CDR1 SSHAT and CDR2 FNYEAQ (reference sequence). CDR3 bases: TGTGCCAGCAGTTTCCCGGGGGGGGAGACCCAGTACTTC. It is translated as CASSFPGGETQYF. Drawing the rest from reference TRBV7-7 and TRBJ2-5, the complete variable domain is GAGVSQSPRYKVTKRGQDVTLRCDPISSHATLYWYQQALGQGPEFLTYFNYEAQPDKSGLPSDRFSAERPEGSISTLTIQRTEQRDSAMYRCASSFPGGETQYFGPGTRLLVL.

The rearrangement links TRBV6-5 to TRBJ2-1; 9 positions agree with TRBD1. Germline loops: CDR1 MNHEY, CDR2 SVGAGI. V lost 8 bases, J lost 4 bases, and 6 bases stayed unmatched. CDR3 length: 14 amino acids. The CDR3 is CASGRDRDYNEQFF. In nucleotides, the CDR3 is TGTGCCAGCGGACGGGACAGGGATTACAATGAGCAGTTCTTC.

This clone was seen a few times. CDR3 sequence (DNA): TGCAGCGTTGCGGGGGTTCTCACCGGGGAGCTGTTTTTT. It is translated as CSVAGVLTGELFF. This chain connects TRBV29-1 to TRBJ2-2; weak D call: TRBD2 (6 bases). CDR3 length equals 13 residues. CDR1 is SQVTM and CDR2 is ANQGSEA in the germline V gene. The V and J ends lost 4 bases and 4 bases respectively, with 10 bases between them.

The chain combines TRBV7-3 with TRBJ2-1; D may be TRBD2 (5 bases). V was cut by 1 base and J by 6 bases, with 13 bases left in between. The CDR3 is made up of 15 amino acids. The germline V gene has CDR1 SGHTA and CDR2 FQGTGA. DNA of the CDR3: TGTGCCAGCAGCTTAAACGCTGGACTGTCCAATGAGCAGTTCTTC. This translates into CASSLNAGLSNEQFF.

This clone qualifies as medium-sized (0.01 to 0.1%). The chain joins TRBV4-1 to TRBJ2-5; D is perhaps TRBD2 (5 bases). The V end lost 4 bases, the J end lost 4 bases, and 19 bases lay between the germline ends. The CDR3 is 16 amino acids. Per germline, CDR1 MGHRA and CDR2 YSYEKL. The DNA for the CDR3 is TGCGCCAGCAGCCTCTCCCGGGGTCCCTCTTCAGAGACCCAGTACTTC. It yields the protein CASSLSRGPSSETQYF.

V is TRBV5-6 and J is TRBJ1-6; tentative D call: TRBD1 (6 bases). The V and J ends lost 0 bases and 7 bases respectively, with 8 bases between them. From germline, CDR1 is SGHDT and CDR2 YYEEEE. This CDR3 spans 14 amino acids. The CDR3 DNA reads as TGTGCCAGCAGCTTGGAACAGGGAAATTCACCCCTCCACTTT. This sequence encodes CASSLEQGNSPLHF.

J is TRBJ1-2 and V is TRBV6-5; 7 bases align to TRBD1. CDR1 is MNHEY and CDR2 is SVGAGI in the germline V gene. The V segment lost 5 bases and the J segment 5 bases; nucleotides outside the gene matches: 8. The CDR3 runs to 14 residues. CDR3 sequence (DNA): TGTGCCAGCAGTCGAGAACAGGGGTGGTATGGCTACACCTTC. Translation gives CASSREQGWYGYTF.

The chain combines TRBV2 with TRBJ2-1; D remains ambiguous. Trimming cost V 8 bases and J 10 bases, with 18 bases left between them. Per the germline V gene, CDR1 is SNHLY and CDR2 is FYNNEI. The CDR3 is 13 amino acids. This CDR3 is CASRLRGAKEQFF. The CDR3 nucleotides are TGTGCCAGCCGTTTGCGCGGCGCTAAGGAGCAGTTCTTC.

V is TRBV29-1 and J is TRBJ1-1; 7 bases align to TRBD1. V trimming: 5 bases; J trimming: 1 base; junction bases outside the gene matches: 7. The CDR3 sequence is 14 residues long. CDR1 SQVTM and CDR2 ANQGSEA come from the germline V gene. CDR3 DNA sequence: TGCAGCGTTAAACTAACAGGGGCGAACACTGAAGCTTTCTTT. The encoded protein is CSVKLTGANTEAFF.

The genes are TRBV6-1 and TRBJ2-3, with 13 bases fitting TRBD2. Trimming removed 0 bases from V and 1 base from J; junction bases left unmatched: 10. This CDR3 comprises 20 residues. CDR1 is MNHNS, CDR2 SASEGT, per germline. For the CDR3, the DNA is TGTGCCAGCAGTGAAGCGGCCGGGACTAGCGGGACCCTCCGCACAGATACGCAGTATTTT. Encoded protein: CASSEAAGTSGTLRTDTQYF.

This rearrangement joins TRBV29-1 to TRBJ1-1; D possibly corresponds to TRBD1 (5 bases). In germline, CDR1 is SQVTM, CDR2 ANQGSEA. The CDR3 runs to 14 residues. The V and J ends lost 5 bases and 7 bases respectively, with 20 bases between them. CDR3 in DNA: TGCAGCGTTCAAGTAGGGCAGGGAAGGAGTGAAGCTTTCTTT. Translation gives CSVQVGQGRSEAFF.

This clone has a single count. This rearrangement joins TRBV5-1 to TRBJ2-7, with D possibly matching TRBD2 (7 bases). From germline, CDR1 is SGHRS and CDR2 YFSETQ. V was trimmed by 5 bases and J by 4 bases, leaving 19 bases between them. This CDR3 is built from 15 residues. CDR3 sequence reads: CASSGGGPLGYEQYF. CDR3 nucleotides: TGCGCCAGCAGTGGGGGGGGGCCTCTAGGGTACGAGCAGTACTTC. Full variable domain (outside the CDR3, taken from reference TRBV5-1 and TRBJ2-7): KAGVTQTPRYLIKTRGQQVTLSCSPISGHRSVSWYQQTPGQGLQFLFEYFSETQRNKGNFPGRFSGRQFSNSRSEMNVSTLELGDSALYLCASSGGGPLGYEQYFGPGTRLTVT.